This TCR beta chain stems from a study of blood T cell repertoires in COVID-19. Study details: From T cells, B-cell-depleted T cells, or PBMCs came the material, which was cDNA or gDNA.

Method: immunoSEQ multiplex PCR; TCRdb's copy keeps in-frame clones and lacks some. The repertoire holds 150,000 or so clones, almost 90% seen once, with over 1.5% in the top ten. As for this clone: Other DNA variants within this sample encode the same CDR3.

Unmatched junction bases numbered 4, after V lost 9 bases and J lost 2 bases. The CDR3 contains 13 residues. Germline-derived CDR1 and CDR2 are LNHDA and SQIVND (reference sequence). The chain uses TRBV19 and TRBJ2-7; the match to TRBD1 covers 10 bases. This clonotype was obtained from a woman between 55 and 75 years old with acute or convalescent COVID-19. The sequenced sample was peripheral blood. The CDR3 region has the DNA TGTGCCAGCCGGGACAGGGGTACCTACGAGCAGTACTTC. It encodes CASRDRGTYEQYF.